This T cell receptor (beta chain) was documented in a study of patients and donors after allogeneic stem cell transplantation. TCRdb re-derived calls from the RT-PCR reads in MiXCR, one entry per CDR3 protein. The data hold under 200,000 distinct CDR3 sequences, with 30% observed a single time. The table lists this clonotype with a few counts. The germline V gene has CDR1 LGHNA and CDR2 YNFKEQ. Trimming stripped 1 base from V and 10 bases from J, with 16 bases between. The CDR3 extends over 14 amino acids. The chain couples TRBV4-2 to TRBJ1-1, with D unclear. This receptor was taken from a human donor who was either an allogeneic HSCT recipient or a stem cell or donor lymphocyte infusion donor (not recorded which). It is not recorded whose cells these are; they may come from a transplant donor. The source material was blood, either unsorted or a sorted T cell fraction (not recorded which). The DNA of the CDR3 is TGTGCCAGCAGCCAAGTTGAAAAAGTCTGGGGAGCTTTCTTT. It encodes CASSQVEKVWGAFF.